This T cell receptor (beta chain) was identified during a study of T cell repertoires in cytomegalovirus infection. Turning to the study itself: It can be stated that public TCR beta signatures indicated CMV infection as well as a matching HLA type.

The study, taken as a whole, reports: The response measured ex vivo was dominated by TCR beta clonotypes (HLA-C-restricted and CMV-specific).

V shed 0 bases and J shed 3 bases, with 11 bases lying between them. The CDR3 length is 16 residues. Germline lookup yields CDR1 LGHNA and CDR2 YNFKEQ. This clonotype has more than one count but fewer than ten. The target antigen is unknown. One entry per CDR3 protein, called by TCRdb with MiXCR from the reads. The sample lists roughly 730,000 distinct CDR3 sequences, around a third occurring once. The sequences come from cultured PBMCs, collected from culture after CMV antigen stimulation. The genes are TRBV4-2 and TRBJ2-2; D is possibly TRBD1 (5 bases). The sequence derives from a human donor in good health (CMV status not recorded). Some clones in this sample may be carry-over from other donors' samples. The CDR3 reads CASSQDNTGHTGELFF. CDR3 DNA sequence: TGTGCCAGCAGCCAAGATAATACAGGACACACCGGGGAGCTGTTTTTT.